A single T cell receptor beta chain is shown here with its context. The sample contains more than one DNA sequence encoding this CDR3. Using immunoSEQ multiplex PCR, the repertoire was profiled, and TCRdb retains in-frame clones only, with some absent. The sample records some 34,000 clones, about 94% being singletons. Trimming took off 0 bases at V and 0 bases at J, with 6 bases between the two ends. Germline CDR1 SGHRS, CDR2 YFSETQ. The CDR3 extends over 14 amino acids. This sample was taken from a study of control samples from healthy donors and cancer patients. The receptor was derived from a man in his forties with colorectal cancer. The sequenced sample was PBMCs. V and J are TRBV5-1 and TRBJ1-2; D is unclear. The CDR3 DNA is TGCGCCAGCAGCTTGGGCACCTCTAACTATGGCTACACCTTC. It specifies CASSLGTSNYGYTF.